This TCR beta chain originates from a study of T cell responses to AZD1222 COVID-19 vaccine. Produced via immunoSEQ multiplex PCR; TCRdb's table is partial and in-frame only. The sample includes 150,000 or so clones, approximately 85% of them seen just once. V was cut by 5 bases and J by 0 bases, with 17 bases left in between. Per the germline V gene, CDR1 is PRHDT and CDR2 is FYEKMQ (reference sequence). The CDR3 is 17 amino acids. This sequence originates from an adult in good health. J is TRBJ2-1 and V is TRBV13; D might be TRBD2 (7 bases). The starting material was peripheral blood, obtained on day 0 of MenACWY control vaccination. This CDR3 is CASSTLGGGGSYNEQFF. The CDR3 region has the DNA TGTGCCAGCAGCACACTAGGGGGGGGCGGCTCCTACAATGAGCAGTTCTTC.